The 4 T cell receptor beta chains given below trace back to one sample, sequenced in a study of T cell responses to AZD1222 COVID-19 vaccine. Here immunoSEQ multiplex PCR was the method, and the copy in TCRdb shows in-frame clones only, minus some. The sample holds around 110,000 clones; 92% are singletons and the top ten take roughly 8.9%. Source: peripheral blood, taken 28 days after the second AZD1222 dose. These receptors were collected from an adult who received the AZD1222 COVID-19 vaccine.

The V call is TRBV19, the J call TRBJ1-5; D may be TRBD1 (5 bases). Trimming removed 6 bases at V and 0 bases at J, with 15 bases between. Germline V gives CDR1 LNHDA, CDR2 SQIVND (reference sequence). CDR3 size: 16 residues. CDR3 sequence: CASSSSGVYSNQPQHF. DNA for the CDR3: TGTGCCAGTAGCTCATCGGGGGTTTATAGCAATCAGCCCCAGCATTTT.

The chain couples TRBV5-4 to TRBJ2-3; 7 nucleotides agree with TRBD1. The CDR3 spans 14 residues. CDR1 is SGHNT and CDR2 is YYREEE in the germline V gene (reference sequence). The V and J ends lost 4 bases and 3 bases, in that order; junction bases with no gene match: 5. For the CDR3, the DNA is TGTGCCAGCAGCCCTGGACAGGATACAGATACGCAGTATTTT. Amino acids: CASSPGQDTDTQYF.

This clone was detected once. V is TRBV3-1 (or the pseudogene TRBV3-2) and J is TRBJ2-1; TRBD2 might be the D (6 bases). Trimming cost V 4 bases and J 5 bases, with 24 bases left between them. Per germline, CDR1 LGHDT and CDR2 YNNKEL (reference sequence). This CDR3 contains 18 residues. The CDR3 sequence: CASSRRVVLSGWNNEQFF. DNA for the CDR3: TGTGCCAGCAGCCGAAGGGTTGTATTAAGCGGGTGGAACAATGAGCAGTTCTTC.

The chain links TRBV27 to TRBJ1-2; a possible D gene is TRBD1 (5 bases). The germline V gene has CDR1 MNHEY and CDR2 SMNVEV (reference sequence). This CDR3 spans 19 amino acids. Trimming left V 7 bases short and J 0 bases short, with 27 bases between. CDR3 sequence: CASIFQGNEVGATNYGYTF. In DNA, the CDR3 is TGTGCCAGCATTTTTCAAGGGAATGAAGTTGGGGCCACTAACTATGGCTACACCTTC.